Following are 18 T cell receptor beta chains from one sample sequenced in a study of T cells after yellow fever vaccination. MiXCR, applied by TCRdb to the 5' RACE reads, yields one record per CDR3 protein. The sample includes roughly 500,000 distinct CDR3 sequences, less than 20% seen only once; the top ten take more than 13%. The material was PBMCs, obtained 15 days after the yellow fever booster vaccination. All receptors come from a man aged 25 to 40 who received the YFV17D yellow fever vaccine.

The gene calls are TRBV6-5 and TRBJ2-7; TRBD1 agrees at 9 bases. The ends lost 2 bases at V and 5 bases at J; junction bases unmatched: 7. This CDR3 is built from 15 residues. Germline CDR1 reads MNHEY; CDR2 reads SVGAGI. The CDR3 sequence is CASSYPGQGTNEQYF. Here the CDR3 DNA reads TGTGCCAGCAGTTACCCAGGACAGGGGACCAACGAGCAGTACTTC.

This clonotype occurred a few times. The gene calls are TRBV7-2 and TRBJ2-5; TRBD2 aligns across 12 bases. The J segment lost 5 bases and the V segment lost 5 bases, leaving 9 bases of the junction unmatched. Germline CDR1 reads SGHTA; CDR2 reads FQGNSA. The CDR3 runs to 16 residues. CDR3 DNA sequence: TGTGCCAGCAGCAGGAGACTAGCGGGAGCGGGTGAGACCCAGTACTTC. Amino acids: CASSRRLAGAGETQYF.

This clonotype was found a few times. The chain uses TRBV29-1 and TRBJ2-1, with TRBD2 as a possible D gene (5 bases). V lost 1 base to trimming and J lost 3 bases, with 13 bases between them. Germline-derived CDR1 and CDR2 are SQVTM and ANQGSEA. The CDR3 length is 15 residues. The CDR3 bases are TGCAGCGTTGAAGGTGTGGCTAGCCACTACAATGAGCAGTTCTTC. Its translation is CSVEGVASHYNEQFF.

This rearrangement joins TRBV7-3 to TRBJ2-5; 11 bases agree with TRBD2. CDR3 length: 17 amino acids. V was clipped by 2 bases and J by 0 bases; unmatched bases: 5. The germline V gene encodes CDR1 SGHTA and CDR2 FQGTGA. DNA for the CDR3: TGTGCCAGCAGCTTAGTGGTAGCGGGAGGGTACCAAGAGACCCAGTACTTC. It codes for CASSLVVAGGYQETQYF.

Only a few counts were recorded for this clonotype. The V gene is TRBV9, the J gene TRBJ2-5, with D uncertain. Trimming stripped 4 bases from V and 4 bases from J, with 17 bases between. Germline assignment: CDR1 SGDLS and CDR2 YYNGEE. The CDR3 spans 15 residues. CDR3 DNA sequence: TGTGCCAGCAGCCCGTTCTTAAGCGAACGAGAGACCCAGTACTTC. It codes for CASSPFLSERETQYF.

The V call is TRBV12-3 or TRBV12-4, the J call TRBJ2-1; possible D gene TRBD1, 5 bases. The germline V and J ends were trimmed by 8 bases and 6 bases, with 14 bases remaining between them. This CDR3 has 13 amino acids. DNA of the CDR3: TGTGCCAGCTTCTTAGGTGGGGCCAATGAGCAGTTCTTC. Translating it yields CASFLGGANEQFF.

This clonotype occurred a few times. The chain combines TRBV5-1 with TRBJ2-7, with D possibly being TRBD1 (5 bases). Germline values: CDR1 SGHRS, CDR2 YFSETQ. The CDR3 covers 13 residues. V lost 4 bases and J 7 bases, leaving 15 bases between the germline ends. CDR3 sequence reads: CASSPPGLGEQYF. In DNA, the CDR3 is TGCGCCAGCAGCCCGCCAGGGCTAGGAGAGCAGTACTTC.

This clonotype occurred many times. The J gene is TRBJ2-1, the V gene TRBV20-1; the match to TRBD1 covers 7 bases. Germline V gene lookup returns CDR1 DFQATT and CDR2 SNEGSKA (reference sequence). The CDR3 extends over 14 amino acids. Trimming removed 3 bases from V and 8 bases from J; junction bases left unmatched: 10. The CDR3 spells CSASQDRVRDEQFF. The CDR3 DNA follows: TGCAGTGCTAGCCAAGACAGGGTTAGGGATGAGCAGTTCTTC.

This clonotype was observed a few times. This chain links TRBV6-1 with TRBJ2-6, with D possibly TRBD1 on 6 matching bases. V dropped 8 bases and J dropped 9 bases, with 26 bases sitting between them. CDR1 is MNHNS, CDR2 SASEGT, per germline. This CDR3 spans 17 amino acids. CDR3 in DNA: TGTGCCAGCGGACCGGGGACACCCGGGATCTTTATCAACGTCCTGACTTTC. It translates to CASGPGTPGIFINVLTF.

The chain employs TRBV28 and TRBJ2-1; D call uncertain. The CDR3 loop spans 16 amino acids. In germline, CDR1 is MDHEN, CDR2 SYDVKM. The V end lost 5 bases, the J end lost 4 bases, and 18 bases lay between the germline ends. CDR3 in DNA: TGTGCCAGCAGTCTGCCCGGCGTCAACCGTTACAATGAGCAGTTCTTC. Translated: CASSLPGVNRYNEQFF.

This clonotype was picked up a small number of times. The chain uses TRBV29-1 and TRBJ2-5, with D hard to call. In germline, CDR1 is SQVTM, CDR2 ANQGSEA. CDR3 length: 13 amino acids. The ends were cut back, 3 bases at V and 1 base at J, with 9 bases in the middle. In nucleotides, the CDR3 is TGCAGCGTTGAGAGCGCGCCCCAAGAGACCCAGTACTTC. It translates to CSVESAPQETQYF.

This sequence joins TRBV14 and TRBJ2-3; 8 bases fit TRBD2. The junction had 9 bases not matched to a gene; V was cut back by 1 base and J by 6 bases. The CDR3 has 16 residues. CDR1 and CDR2 from the germline V gene are SGHDN and FVKESK. The CDR3 region has the DNA TGTGCCAGCAGCCAAGGATCCAGCGGGAGTTGGGATACGCAGTATTTT. Amino acids: CASSQGSSGSWDTQYF.

This clonotype has only a few counts. CDR3 in amino acids: CASSRRTQETQYF. The CDR3 region has the DNA TGCGCCAGCAGTCGACGGACTCAAGAGACCCAGTACTTC. The V gene is TRBV23-1, the J gene TRBJ2-5, with D possibly matching TRBD2 (5 bases). TRBV23-1 is labeled an ORF, and its function is uncertain. The CDR3 length is 13 residues. V lost 4 bases to trimming and J lost 2 bases, with 8 bases between them.

This clonotype showed up many times. The chain carries TRBV12-3 or TRBV12-4 and TRBJ1-2; a possible D gene is TRBD1 (5 bases). Trimming took 3 bases from V and 6 from J, leaving 11 bases between them. The length of the CDR3 is 13 residues. In nucleotides, the CDR3 is TGTGCCAGCAGTTTGGTCCGGGGGGATGGCTACACCTTC. Amino acids: CASSLVRGDGYTF.

This clonotype was recorded a few times. This rearrangement joins TRBV7-2 to TRBJ2-5; TRBD2 agrees at 11 bases. V was pared by 5 bases and J by 4 bases, with 6 bases of the junction left unmatched. The CDR3 sequence is 15 residues long. Germline-derived CDR1 and CDR2 are SGHTA and FQGNSA. The CDR3 coding sequence is TGTGCCAGCAGCCCCAGACTAGCGGGAAGAGAGACCCAGTACTTC. This encodes CASSPRLAGRETQYF.

V usage is TRBV4-3 and J usage is TRBJ2-1; D is unresolved. The ends were cut back, 0 bases at V and 6 bases at J, with 12 bases in the middle. This CDR3 contains 15 residues. CDR1 is LGHNA and CDR2 is YSLEER in the germline V gene. CDR3 nucleotides: TGCGCCAGCAGCCAAGATCCTCCCCCTAGCAATGAGCAGTTCTTC. Translation gives CASSQDPPPSNEQFF.

Only a few counts were recorded for this clonotype. CDR3 sequence reads: CSVAGGPEGGELFF. DNA for the CDR3: TGCAGCGTAGCGGGAGGGCCAGAGGGCGGGGAGCTGTTTTTT. The chain links TRBV29-1 to TRBJ2-2, with 10 bases identical to TRBD2. This CDR3 has 14 residues. Looked up from germline, CDR1 is SQVTM and CDR2 is ANQGSEA. Trimming cost V 6 bases and J 7 bases; bases outside gene matches: 8.

The V and J genes are TRBV19 and TRBJ1-4; TRBD1 matches 10 bases. Looked up from germline, CDR1 is LNHDA and CDR2 is SQIVND (reference sequence). This CDR3 comprises 15 residues. The trim removed 3 bases at V and 5 bases at J, leaving 3 bases unmatched. CDR3 bases: TGTGCCAGTAGTATGGACAGGGGGGCAAATGAAAAACTGTTTTTT. Its translation is CASSMDRGANEKLFF.